This entry lists 2 T cell receptor beta chains sequenced from one sample in a study of T cell responses to AZD1222 COVID-19 vaccine. Clones were read by immunoSEQ multiplex PCR, and TCRdb kept only the in-frame ones, dropping some. The sample contains about 83,000 clones, about 84% of which appear only once. The sequenced sample was peripheral blood, obtained on day 0 of AZD1222 vaccination. These receptors were obtained from an adult in good health.

The chain recombines TRBV19 with TRBJ1-2, with D uncertain. The CDR3 is 15 residues long. CDR1 LNHDA and CDR2 SQIVND come from the germline V gene (reference sequence). The V gene lost 2 bases and the J gene lost 4 bases, with 14 bases spanning the gap. CDR3 in DNA: TGTGCCAGTAGTATAAGGCGGGGAATGAGCTATGGCTACACCTTC. Translating gives CASSIRRGMSYGYTF.

This rearrangement joins TRBV16 to TRBJ2-5; D is ambiguous. The germline V gene encodes CDR1 KGHSY and CDR2 FQNENV. The CDR3 spans 12 residues. Trimming left V 1 base short and J 4 bases short, with 4 bases between. The CDR3 loop is CASSQFGETQYF. The CDR3 DNA follows: TGTGCCAGCAGCCAATTTGGAGAGACCCAGTACTTC.